Listed below are T cell receptor beta chains from one sample, sequenced in a study of T cell responses to AZD1222 COVID-19 vaccine. Sequenced by immunoSEQ multiplex PCR; TCRdb stores in-frame clones only, minus some. The sample contains more than 150,000 clones, 88% of which appear only once. The input for sequencing was peripheral blood, taken on day 0 of AZD1222 vaccination. The receptors were sampled from an adult in good health. CDR3s include the opening cysteine and the closing phenylalanine or tryptophan.

J: TRBJ1-5
V: TRBV20-1
CDR3: CSASDGEAKQPQHF

J: TRBJ1-6
V: TRBV28
CDR3: CASSTQRQGYNSPLHF

J: TRBJ2-5
V: TRBV6-5
CDR3: CASSSRLAETQYF

J: TRBJ2-5
V: TRBV7-2
CDR3: CASSFQGAQETQYF

J: TRBJ2-1
V: TRBV7-3
CDR3: CASSLGAFNEQFF

J: TRBJ1-1
V: TRBV6-1
CDR3: CASSESSIEAFF

J: TRBJ1-2
V: TRBV30
CDR3: CAWSAQGIYGYTF

J: TRBJ2-1
V: TRBV4-3
CDR3: CASSQDGRSPEQFF

J: TRBJ2-3
V: TRBV5-6
CDR3: CASSLRATDTQYF

J: TRBJ1-2
V: TRBV10-3
CDR3: CAIYSSYGYTF

J: TRBJ2-2
V: TRBV2
CDR3: CASRKLASNTGELFF

J: TRBJ2-2
V: TRBV12-3/TRBV12-4
CDR3: CASSPELGRELFF

J: TRBJ2-7
V: TRBV7-9
CDR3: CASSLVVGTYEQYF

J: TRBJ1-3
V: TRBV9
CDR3: CASSVEDRAGGNTIYF